The subject of this entry is one T cell receptor beta chain. TCRdb re-called clones from the PCR reads using MiXCR. The sample records around 5,900 clones, around 35% being singletons. Trimming cost V 2 bases and J 9 bases; bases outside gene matches: 9. The CDR3 spans 15 residues. CDR1 DFQATT and CDR2 SNEGSKA come from the germline V gene (reference sequence). The source of the sample is a study of metastatic and nonmetastatic thyroid tumors. No treatment had been given to any patient before thyroid surgery. The rearrangement joins TRBV20-1 to TRBJ1-6; TRBD1 agrees at 8 bases. Material for sequencing was adjacent normal tissue. This receptor was identified in a male donor with papillary thyroid cancer or a benign thyroid nodule (not recorded which). Some clones in this sample may be carry-over from other donors' samples. CDR3 coding DNA: TGCAGTGCTAGACCCCGGGACAGGCACCCTTCACCCCTCCACTTT. Residues: CSARPRDRHPSPLHF.